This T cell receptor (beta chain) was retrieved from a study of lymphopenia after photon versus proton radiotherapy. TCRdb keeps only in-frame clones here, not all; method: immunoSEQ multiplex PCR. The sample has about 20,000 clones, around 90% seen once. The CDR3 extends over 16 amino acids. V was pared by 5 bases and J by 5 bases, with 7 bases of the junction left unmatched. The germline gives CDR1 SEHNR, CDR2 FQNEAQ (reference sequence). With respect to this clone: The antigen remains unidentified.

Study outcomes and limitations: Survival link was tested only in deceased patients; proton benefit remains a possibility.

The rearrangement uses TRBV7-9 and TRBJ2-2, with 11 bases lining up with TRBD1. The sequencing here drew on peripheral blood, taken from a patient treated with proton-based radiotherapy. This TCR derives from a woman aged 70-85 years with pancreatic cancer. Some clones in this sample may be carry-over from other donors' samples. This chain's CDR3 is CASSLRTGGATGELFF. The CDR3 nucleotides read TGTGCCAGCAGCCTTAGGACAGGGGGCGCAACCGGGGAGCTGTTTTTT. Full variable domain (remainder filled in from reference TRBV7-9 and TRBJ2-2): DTGVSQNPRHKITKRGQNVTFRCDPISEHNRLYWYRQTLGQGPEFLTYFQNEAQLEKSRLLSDRFSAERPKGSFSTLEIQRTEQGDSAMYLCASSLRTGGATGELFFGEGSRLTVL.